The 21 T cell receptor beta chains reported below all come from one sample, sequenced in a study of cytomegalovirus exposure and HLA in healthy donors. Primers: 60 Vbeta forward and 13 Jbeta reverse. Some clones are missing from TCRdb's copy, which holds only in-frame ones; the method was immunoSEQ multiplex PCR. The table lists 120,000 to 150,000 clones, approximately 78% of them singletons. The sample was PBMCs. All receptors derive from a man aged 35 to 55 in good health and CMV-seropositive.

The chain joins TRBV7-2 to TRBJ2-5; maybe TRBD2 (6 bases). CDR1 is SGHTA and CDR2 is FQGNSA in the germline V gene. The V end lost 0 bases, the J end lost 4 bases, and 15 bases lay between the germline ends. The CDR3 extends over 16 amino acids. The CDR3 region has the DNA TGTGCCAGCAGCTTAGCGGGCGGGATCGGGGGAGAGACCCAGTACTTC. This codes for CASSLAGGIGGETQYF.

The chain employs TRBV9 and TRBJ1-2, with D possibly being TRBD1 (5 bases). V was cut by 4 bases and J by 0 bases, with 16 bases left in between. Germline V gene lookup returns CDR1 SGDLS and CDR2 YYNGEE. The CDR3 is 16 amino acids. The CDR3 DNA is TGTGCCAGCAGCAGCCGTCCGGACATGACTAACTATGGCTACACCTTC. It is translated as CASSSRPDMTNYGYTF.

This clone was detected only once. The rearrangement links TRBV30 to TRBJ1-1; D is unresolved. Trimming removed 6 bases from V and 4 bases from J, with 18 bases in between. The CDR3 has 14 amino acids. Germline values: CDR1 GTSNPN, CDR2 SVGIG (reference sequence). CDR3 residues: CACPPTGLSTEAFF. As DNA, the CDR3 is TGTGCCTGTCCTCCAACCGGGTTGAGCACTGAAGCTTTCTTT.

V usage is TRBV6-5 and J usage is TRBJ2-1; 9 bases are shared with TRBD2. J gave up 9 bases and V 0 bases, and 9 bases lay outside the gene matches. In germline, CDR1 is MNHEY, CDR2 SVGAGI. The CDR3 spans 16 residues. CDR3 nucleotides: TGTGCCAGCAGTTACTCGACTCTAGCGGGAAGGGTTGAGCAGTTCTTC. This translates into CASSYSTLAGRVEQFF.

This clone appeared a few times. V gene TRBV5-1 combines with J gene TRBJ1-2, with D possibly being TRBD1 (6 bases). The CDR3 has 15 residues. Germline V CDR1 and CDR2: SGHRS, YFSETQ. Trimming took off 4 bases at V and 3 bases at J, with 16 bases between the two ends. The CDR3 DNA reads as TGCGCCAGCAGCCCGACAGGCCTTACGGACTATGGCTACACCTTC. Translated: CASSPTGLTDYGYTF.

The V and J genes are TRBV27 and TRBJ1-2, with 7 bases aligning to TRBD1. The CDR3 runs 15 residues. V lost 6 bases to trimming and J lost 7 bases; unmatched junction nucleotides: 14. Germline V gene sequence: CDR1 MNHEY, CDR2 SMNVEV (reference sequence). As DNA, the CDR3 is TGTGCCAGCAGCTTGAAACGGACAGGCCTATCTGGCTACACCTTC. Amino acid sequence: CASSLKRTGLSGYTF.

The chain combines TRBV18 with TRBJ2-7, with a weak D call TRBD2 (6 bases). The CDR3 runs to 13 residues. Looked up from germline, CDR1 is KGHSH and CDR2 is LQKENI. The germline V and J ends were trimmed by 6 bases and 4 bases, with 13 bases remaining between them. As DNA, the CDR3 is TGTGCCAGCTCTAACCCCGGGGGATACGAGCAGTACTTC. Protein product: CASSNPGGYEQYF.

This clone was detected a few times. The chain combines TRBV7-9 with TRBJ2-5, with 12 bases lining up with TRBD1. The CDR3 is made up of 15 amino acids. After removal of 7 bases from V and 5 bases from J, the junction contained 8 bases not matched to a gene. Germline CDR1 reads SEHNR; CDR2 reads FQNEAQ (reference sequence). The CDR3 sequence is CASNLGTGGGETQYF. CDR3 nucleotide sequence: TGTGCCAGCAACCTCGGGACAGGGGGCGGGGAGACCCAGTACTTC.

The J gene is TRBJ2-7, the V gene TRBV11-2; the match to TRBD1 covers 7 bases. From germline, CDR1 is SGHAT and CDR2 FQNNGV. The V segment lost 1 base and the J segment 0 bases; nucleotides outside the gene matches: 9. The CDR3 loop spans 17 amino acids. DNA for the CDR3: TGTGCCAGCAGCTTAGGGACCCGGGACAGACCCTCCTACGAGCAGTACTTC. Translated, it gives CASSLGTRDRPSYEQYF.

The chain is built from TRBV6-5 and TRBJ1-2; D is perhaps TRBD1 (6 bases). The CDR3 is 13 amino acids. V gave up 4 bases and J gave up 4 bases, with 10 bases separating them. Germline assignment: CDR1 MNHEY and CDR2 SVGAGI. The CDR3 here is CASSSGHGYGYTF. The CDR3 DNA follows: TGTGCCAGCAGTTCGGGACATGGCTATGGCTACACCTTC.

In nucleotides, the CDR3 is TGTGCCAGCAGCTTCCATGACAGGACTGAAGCTTTCTTT. It translates to CASSFHDRTEAFF. The chain combines TRBV11-3 with TRBJ1-1, with D possibly being TRBD1 (6 bases). CDR3 length: 13 residues. With 3 bases removed from V and 5 bases from J, the gap between germline ends came to 10 bases. CDR1 is SGHNT, CDR2 YENEEA, per germline.

This clone was seen more than once but under ten times. The chain uses TRBV25-1 and TRBJ1-1; the match to TRBD1 covers 8 bases. The CDR3 spans 11 residues. CDR1 MGHDK and CDR2 SYGVNS come from the germline V gene. J was trimmed by 11 bases and V by 6 bases; bases with no gene match: 5. The CDR3 loop is CASSQDRDAFF. For the CDR3, the DNA is TGTGCCAGCAGCCAGGACAGGGACGCTTTCTTT.

The V gene is TRBV18, the J gene TRBJ2-5; D is perhaps TRBD1 (5 bases). CDR1 is KGHSH and CDR2 is LQKENI in the germline V gene. CDR3 length: 15 amino acids. Trimming removed 5 bases from V and 6 bases from J, with 19 bases in between. The CDR3 DNA is TGTGCCAGCTCAACATATACAGGTGATCAAAAGACCCAGTACTTC. Amino acids: CASSTYTGDQKTQYF.

This rearrangement joins TRBV5-1 to TRBJ2-3, with D possibly matching TRBD1 (5 bases). Between the trimmed V and J ends, which lost 0 bases and 2 bases, there was a span of 13 bases. The CDR3 is 16 amino acids. The germline V gene has CDR1 SGHRS and CDR2 YFSETQ. CDR3 DNA: TGCGCCAGCAGCTTGGCCGGGCAGGGAAACACAGATACGCAGTATTTT. Its protein product is CASSLAGQGNTDTQYF.

The gene calls are TRBV29-1 and TRBJ2-3; D possibly corresponds to TRBD2 (7 bases). Germline CDR1 and CDR2: SQVTM and ANQGSEA. V was shortened by 8 bases and J by 4 bases, with 16 bases between the two germline ends. The CDR3 length is 13 residues. CDR3 protein: CSMKRGGPDTQYF. The CDR3 nucleotides are TGCAGCATGAAGAGGGGGGGCCCAGATACGCAGTATTTT.

The genes are TRBV10-3 and TRBJ2-1; D gene unclear. Trimming shortened V by 0 bases and J by 1 base, and 7 bases separated the two germline ends. Germline-derived CDR1 and CDR2 are ENHRY and SYGVKD. The CDR3 totals 15 residues. The CDR3 reads CAISESRISYNEQFF. The CDR3 nucleotides are TGTGCCATCAGTGAGTCGCGGATTTCCTACAATGAGCAGTTCTTC.

The rearrangement uses TRBV27 and TRBJ1-1; 7 nucleotides align to TRBD1. This CDR3 has 14 residues. V was pared by 1 base and J by 4 bases, with 3 bases of the junction left unmatched. The germline V gene has CDR1 MNHEY and CDR2 SMNVEV (reference sequence). The CDR3 sequence is CASSLFSGGTEAFF. CDR3 bases: TGTGCCAGCAGTTTATTTTCAGGGGGCACTGAAGCTTTCTTT.

The J gene is TRBJ2-3, the V gene TRBV5-1; maybe TRBD2 (6 bases). The V end was cut by 2 bases, the J end by 3 bases, with 13 bases between. The CDR3 is made up of 15 amino acids. In germline, CDR1 is SGHRS, CDR2 YFSETQ. The CDR3 here is CASSLPSVQTDTQYF. Written as DNA, the CDR3 is TGCGCCAGCAGCTTACCTAGCGTTCAGACAGATACGCAGTATTTT.

There are a few counts of this clone. J is TRBJ2-1 and V is TRBV14; 15 bases align to TRBD2. This CDR3 spans 19 amino acids. CDR1 is SGHDN and CDR2 is FVKESK in the germline V gene. The J segment lost 8 bases and the V segment lost 1 base, leaving 12 bases of the junction unmatched. As DNA, the CDR3 is TGTGCCAGCAGCCAAGTGGGACTAGCGGGAGGTTCGACGGTAGATGAGCAGTTCTTC. This encodes CASSQVGLAGGSTVDEQFF.

The chain uses TRBV28 and TRBJ2-5; 12 nucleotides agree with TRBD1. Per germline, CDR1 MDHEN and CDR2 SYDVKM. The V and J ends lost 5 bases and 5 bases, in that order; junction bases with no gene match: 6. The CDR3 is 15 amino acids. In nucleotides, the CDR3 is TGTGCCAGCAGTGGGGGACAGGGGGCTCACGAGACCCAGTACTTC. Translation: CASSGGQGAHETQYF.

CDR3 sequence: CASSYTSTGSGYEQYF. The CDR3 nucleotides are TGTGCCAGCAGTTACACTTCAACAGGGTCTGGCTACGAGCAGTACTTC. The chain recombines TRBV6-6 with TRBJ2-5, with D tentatively TRBD1 (6 bases). The last part of the DNA fits TRBJ2-7 better; the J call may be wrong. This CDR3 contains 16 residues. CDR1 and CDR2 (germline): MNHNY, SVGAGI (reference sequence).